The 8 T cell receptor beta chains below come from one sample, sequenced in a study of T cell responses to AZD1222 COVID-19 vaccine (dated by TCRdb to the early 2020s). Receptor libraries were prepared by the immunoSEQ multiplex PCR assay. Here the immuneACCESS table is served through TCRdb, limited to in-frame sequences with V and J called. Missing clones are a known gap in these copies; in checked studies unresolved V genes cover under half, and the rest lacks a known reason. For this sample there are 140,000 to 150,000 clones; roughly nine tenths appear just once. The ten largest clones add up to roughly 1.7% of the sample. The meaning of the sample's time point label: about 28 days (+/-7) after the second vaccine dose. The material was peripheral blood, obtained 28 days after the second AZD1222 dose. These receptors came from an adult who received the AZD1222 COVID-19 vaccine.

The CDR3 nucleotides read TGTGCCAGCAGTGAACGGGCGGGAGGGTCCTACGAGCAGTACTTC. This codes for CASSERAGGSYEQYF. The rearrangement uses TRBV2 and TRBJ2-7; 9 nucleotides align to TRBD2. Germline loops: CDR1 SNHLY, CDR2 FYNNEI. The CDR3 has 15 residues. Trimming took 2 bases from V and 1 from J; bases not matched to a gene: 3.

V is TRBV28 and J is TRBJ1-3, with 9 bases aligning to TRBD1. Germline values: CDR1 MDHEN, CDR2 SYDVKM. The trim removed 8 bases at V and 3 bases at J, leaving 8 bases unmatched. There are 15 residues in the CDR3. CDR3 DNA: TGTGCCAGCGCAACGGGACAGGGCCTTGGAAACACCATATATTTT. Encoded protein: CASATGQGLGNTIYF.

V gene TRBV2 combines with J gene TRBJ1-6; D unclear. V shed 4 bases and J shed 7 bases, with 17 bases lying between them. This CDR3 has 16 residues. Germline-derived CDR1 and CDR2 are SNHLY and FYNNEI. The CDR3, as DNA: TGTGCCAGCAGTGTACAAGAGCTTGCCACGAATTCACCCCTCCACTTT. Protein sequence: CASSVQELATNSPLHF.

V and J are TRBV28 and TRBJ2-2, with D possibly TRBD1 on 5 matching bases. Deletions cut 4 bases from V and 2 bases from J, with 14 bases between. Germline CDR1 is MDHEN and CDR2 is SYDVKM. CDR3 length: 16 amino acids. DNA for the CDR3: TGTGCCAGCAGTTCCTTCTCCAGGGAAAACACCGGGGAGCTGTTTTTT. Its protein is CASSSFSRENTGELFF.

This clone was observed a few times. This chain links TRBV10-3 with TRBJ1-3; D uncertain. V lost 11 bases and J 0 bases, leaving 14 bases between the germline ends. Germline V gene lookup returns CDR1 ENHRY and CDR2 SYGVKD. The CDR3 has 14 amino acids. This CDR3 is CAPIGKTSGNTIYF. In DNA, the CDR3 is TGTGCCCCAATAGGGAAAACCTCTGGAAACACCATATATTTT.

The rearrangement joins TRBV2 to TRBJ2-1, with D tentatively TRBD2 (5 bases). The germline gives CDR1 SNHLY, CDR2 FYNNEI. The CDR3 runs 13 residues. V shed 3 bases and J shed 9 bases, with 12 bases lying between them. CDR3 coding DNA: TGTGCCAGCAGTGACGGACTTGAGGTTGAGCAGTTCTTC. Its translation is CASSDGLEVEQFF.

The chain couples TRBV4-3 to TRBJ2-1; D uncertain. This CDR3 is built from 17 residues. Germline values: CDR1 LGHNA, CDR2 YSLEER. V lost 0 bases, J lost 1 base, and 13 bases lay in between. The CDR3 nucleotides read TGCGCCAGCAGCCAAGATTTGGAGAGAGAGTCCTACAATGAGCAGTTCTTC. This sequence encodes CASSQDLERESYNEQFF.

The chain couples TRBV6-2 or TRBV6-3 to TRBJ2-3, with D possibly matching TRBD2 (5 bases). This CDR3 contains 14 residues. Germline CDR1 is MNHEY and CDR2 is SVGEGT. V gave up 5 bases and J gave up 5 bases, with 14 bases separating them. This CDR3 reads CASSPGRELDTQYF. CDR3 nucleotide sequence: TGTGCCAGCAGTCCAGGACGGGAATTAGATACGCAGTATTTT.